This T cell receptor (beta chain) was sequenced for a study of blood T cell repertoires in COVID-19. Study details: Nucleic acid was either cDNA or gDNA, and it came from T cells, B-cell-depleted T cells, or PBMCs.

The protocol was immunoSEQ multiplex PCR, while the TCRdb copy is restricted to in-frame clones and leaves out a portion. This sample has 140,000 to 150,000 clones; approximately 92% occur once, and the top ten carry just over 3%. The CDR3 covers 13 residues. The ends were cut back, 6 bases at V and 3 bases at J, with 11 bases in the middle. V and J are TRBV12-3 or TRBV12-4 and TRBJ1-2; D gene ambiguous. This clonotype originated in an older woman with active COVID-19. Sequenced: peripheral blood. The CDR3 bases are TGTGCCAGCAGCCTAGACCTAGACTATGGCTACACCTTC. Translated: CASSLDLDYGYTF.